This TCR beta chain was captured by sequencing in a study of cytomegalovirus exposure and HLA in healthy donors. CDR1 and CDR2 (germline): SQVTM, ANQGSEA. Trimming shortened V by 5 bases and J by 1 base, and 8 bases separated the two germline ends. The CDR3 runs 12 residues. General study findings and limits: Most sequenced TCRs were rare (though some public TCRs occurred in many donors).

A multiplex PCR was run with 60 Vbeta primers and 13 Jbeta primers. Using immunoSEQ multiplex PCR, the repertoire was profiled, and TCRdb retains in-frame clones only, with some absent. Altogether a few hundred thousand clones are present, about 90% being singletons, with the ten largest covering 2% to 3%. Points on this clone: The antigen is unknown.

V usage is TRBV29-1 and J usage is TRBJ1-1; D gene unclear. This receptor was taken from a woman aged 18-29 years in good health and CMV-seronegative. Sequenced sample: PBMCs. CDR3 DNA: TGCAGCGTTCGAGGTGGGAACACTGAAGCTTTCTTT. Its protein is CSVRGGNTEAFF.